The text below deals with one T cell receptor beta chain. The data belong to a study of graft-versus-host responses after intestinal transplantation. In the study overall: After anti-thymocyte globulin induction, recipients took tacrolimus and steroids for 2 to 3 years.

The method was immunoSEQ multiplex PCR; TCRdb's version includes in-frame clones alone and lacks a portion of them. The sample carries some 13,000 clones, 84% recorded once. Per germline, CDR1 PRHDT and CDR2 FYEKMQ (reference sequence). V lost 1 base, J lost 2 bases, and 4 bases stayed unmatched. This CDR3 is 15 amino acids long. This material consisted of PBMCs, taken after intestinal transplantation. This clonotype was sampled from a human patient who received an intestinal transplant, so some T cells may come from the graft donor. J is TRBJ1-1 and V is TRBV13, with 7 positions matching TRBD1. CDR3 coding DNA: TGTGCCAGCAGCTTAGAGGGGGCGGGTAACACTGAAGCTTTCTTT. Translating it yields CASSLEGAGNTEAFF.